A single T cell receptor beta chain is shown here with its context. Produced via immunoSEQ multiplex PCR; TCRdb's table is partial and in-frame only. The table lists over 90,000 clones, around 89% of them singletons. These data belong to a study of control samples from healthy donors and cancer patients. Trimming left V 3 bases short and J 2 bases short, with 11 bases between. The CDR3 runs 15 residues. Germline V gives CDR1 SGDLS, CDR2 YYNGEE. This TCR was recovered from a man in his sixties with lung cancer. Sequencing was performed on PBMCs. This chain joins TRBV9 and TRBJ1-4, with D possibly matching TRBD1 (6 bases). CDR3 DNA: TGTGCCAGCAGCGCCAGGGGTTCTACTAATGAAAAACTGTTTTTT. Its translation: CASSARGSTNEKLFF. The full variable domain, rest sourced from reference TRBV9 and TRBJ1-4, is DSGVTQTPKHLITATGQRVTLRCSPRSGDLSVYWYQQSLDQGLQFLIQYYNGEERAKGNILERFSAQQFPDLHSELNLSSLELGDSALYFCASSARGSTNEKLFFGSGTQLSVL.